The following is a TCR beta chain sequence with its context. Its specificity is not known. Produced via immunoSEQ multiplex PCR; TCRdb's table is partial and in-frame only. The data contain 23,000 or so clones, 80% of them singletons. Every patient relapsed after autologous stem cell transplantation, and brentuximab vedotin exposure varied. Complete response, partial response or progressive disease made up the best responses. The germline CDR1 and CDR2 sequences are MGHRA and YSYEKL. This CDR3 is built from 15 residues. Trimming removed 1 base at V and 3 bases at J, with 12 bases between. The data were obtained in a study of PD-1 blockade in classical Hodgkin lymphoma. Study-wide background: Patients had nivolumab dosed at 3 mg/kg, delivered intravenously every 2 weeks.

Study outcomes and limitations: CD4+ TCR diversity, unlike CD8+, climbed significantly by C4D1.

The sample in question was peripheral blood mononuclear cells (PBMCs), obtained at baseline. The V and J genes are TRBV4-1 and TRBJ2-5; tentatively, D is TRBD2 (5 bases). This clonotype was sampled from a human donor with classical Hodgkin lymphoma. CDR3 sequence (DNA): TGCGCCAGCAGCCAAGTGAGGGTGGGAAAAGAGACCCAGTACTTC. As protein: CASSQVRVGKETQYF.